This record looks at one T cell receptor (beta chain) sequence and its context. CDR1 ENHRY and CDR2 SYGVKD come from the germline V gene. The ends lost 2 bases at V and 3 bases at J; junction bases unmatched: 1. The CDR3 has 14 residues. This record belongs to a study of blood T cell repertoires in COVID-19. Background on the study: The origin of the acute and convalescent COVID-19 samples was the United States, Italy and Spain. The cDNA or gDNA used as material had been derived from T cells, B-cell-depleted T cells, or PBMCs.

Authors' processing steps: Nucleated cell counts were estimated from reference gene primer amplification. The data were produced by immunoSEQ multiplex PCR, yet TCRdb's version contains in-frame clones alone and is incomplete. Clone size and V and J calls were adopted from that table, with D and trimming inferred from the DNA. The top ten clones hold approximately 3.1% of a sample with just under 350,000 clones, about four fifths of them seen once. The source is a man in his thirties or forties with active or convalescent COVID-19. The V and J genes are TRBV10-3 and TRBJ1-5; 7 bases are shared with TRBD1. The sequenced sample was peripheral blood. The CDR3 region has the DNA TGTGCCATCAGTGAGGACAGGGCCAATCAGCCCCAGCATTTT. Protein: CAISEDRANQPQHF.